This T cell receptor (beta chain) was identified in a study of T cell responses to AZD1222 COVID-19 vaccine. Whole-study findings and limits: Only 5 or 6 people who got AZD1222 tested seropositive at baseline.

As to this clone: No antigen is known for it.

The table came from immunoSEQ multiplex PCR; TCRdb's copy has only in-frame clones and leaves some out. Of some 140,000 clones in the sample, around 90% are singletons; the top ten hold around 5.3%. The input for sequencing was peripheral blood, taken 28 days after the second AZD1222 dose. The receptor's source is an adult who received the AZD1222 COVID-19 vaccine.

CDR3 protein: CASSPGRLGQYF. CDR3 in DNA: TGTGCCAGCAGTCCGGGACGTCTAGGGCAGTATTTT. The chain employs TRBV6-5 and TRBJ2-3, with D perhaps assigned TRBD1 or TRBD2 (5 bases each). The CDR3 covers 12 residues. Trimming cost V 5 bases and J 11 bases, with 14 bases left between them. From germline, CDR1 is MNHEY and CDR2 SVGAGI.